These 31 T cell receptor beta chains were all obtained from the same sample, sequenced in a study of T cells after yellow fever vaccination. TCRdb re-analysed the 5' RACE reads in MiXCR, keeping a single row per CDR3 protein. Of more than 90,000 distinct CDR3 sequences listed, 7% to 8.5% are singletons. The sample in question was CD8+ T cells sorted from PBMCs, obtained 45 days after the yellow fever booster vaccination. The receptors stem from a young man who received the YFV17D yellow fever vaccine.

This clonotype showed up many times. The V and J genes are TRBV7-9 and TRBJ2-3; D might be TRBD2 (5 bases). Looked up from germline, CDR1 is SEHNR and CDR2 is FQNEAQ (reference sequence). This CDR3 contains 16 residues. With 1 base removed from V and 6 bases from J, the gap between germline ends came to 17 bases. In nucleotides, the CDR3 is TGTGCCAGCAGCTTAGTAGCGCACACAGAAGAGGATACGCAGTATTTT. Its translation is CASSLVAHTEEDTQYF.

This clonotype was recorded at least ten times. This chain uses TRBV6-5 with TRBJ2-7; 7 nucleotides agree with TRBD2. The CDR3 has 17 amino acids. J gave up 9 bases and V 5 bases, and 22 bases lay outside the gene matches. Germline CDR1 and CDR2: MNHEY and SVGAGI. DNA for the CDR3: TGTGCCAGCAGTCCTCTAGCGGCAATTCGGTCCACCGAGCGGCAGTACTTC. It is translated as CASSPLAAIRSTERQYF.

The chain is built from TRBV4-3 and TRBJ2-3; 9 bases map to TRBD2. The CDR3 is 18 amino acids. V lost 0 bases to trimming and J lost 0 bases; unmatched junction nucleotides: 7. Per germline, CDR1 LGHNA and CDR2 YSLEER. The CDR3 region is CASSQEGGGAISTDTQYF. In nucleotides, the CDR3 is TGCGCCAGCAGCCAAGAAGGCGGGGGGGCCATTAGCACAGATACGCAGTATTTT.

This clonotype was detected a few times. V gene TRBV12-3 or TRBV12-4 combines with J gene TRBJ2-7; tentative D call: TRBD1 (5 bases). This CDR3 region has 15 residues. Deletions cut 6 bases from V and 2 bases from J, with 17 bases between. This CDR3 reads CASSRPPTVTYEQYF. CDR3 bases: TGTGCCAGCAGCCGACCCCCGACAGTTACCTACGAGCAGTACTTC.

Comment on this clonotype: A junction end diverges from the germline sequence, so it may reflect a read error. V and J are TRBV14 and TRBJ2-7; D perhaps matches TRBD1 (5 bases). The germline gives CDR1 SGHDN, CDR2 FVKESK. The CDR3 loop spans 11 amino acids. This chain's CDR3 is CATSPGQWQYF. The CDR3 bases are TGTGCCACCAGCCCAGGACAATGGCAGTACTTC.

This clonotype was seen ten or more times. The chain is built from TRBV7-8 and TRBJ2-7; TRBD2 matches 14 bases. Per germline, CDR1 SGHVS and CDR2 FQNEAQ. The CDR3 sequence is 17 residues long. V lost 4 bases to trimming and J lost 1 base; unmatched junction nucleotides: 6. The CDR3 sequence is CASSSQTSGRGSYEQYF. CDR3 in DNA: TGTGCCAGCAGCTCGCAGACTAGCGGGAGGGGGTCCTACGAGCAGTACTTC.

This clonotype was found many times. The chain combines TRBV6-2 or TRBV6-3 with TRBJ2-2; TRBD2 agrees at 8 bases. The CDR3 spans 15 residues. V lost 0 bases, J lost 4 bases, and 1 base stayed unmatched. Germline CDR1 reads MNHEY; CDR2 reads SVGEGT. CDR3 coding DNA: TGTGCCAGCAGTTACTCGCTAGCGGGCACCGGGGAGCTGTTTTTT. Translated: CASSYSLAGTGELFF.

Of note for this clonotype: With a much larger clone just one base away, this may be a read error. The rearrangement links TRBV2 to TRBJ2-1; D might be TRBD2 (5 bases). Per the germline V gene, CDR1 is SNHLY and CDR2 is FYNNEI. This CDR3 has 15 amino acids. CDR3 protein: CASSAYQTTNNAQFF. The CDR3 nucleotides read TGTGCCAGCAGTGCTTACCAGACTACCAACAATGCGCAGTTCTTC.

This clonotype has at least ten counts. V is TRBV29-1 and J is TRBJ1-3; D uncertain. The germline CDR1 and CDR2 sequences are SQVTM and ANQGSEA. The CDR3 covers 13 residues. The ends were cut back, 3 bases at V and 8 bases at J, with 14 bases in the middle. CDR3 DNA: TGCAGCGTTGATAGGCTAGATGACTACACCATATATTTT. Translating it yields CSVDRLDDYTIYF.

The J gene is TRBJ2-1, the V gene TRBV29-1; 8 nucleotides line up with TRBD2. Losses at the gene ends were 7 bases for V and 4 bases for J; bases not matched to a gene: 6. The CDR3 covers 13 residues. Germline assignment: CDR1 SQVTM and CDR2 ANQGSEA. This CDR3 reads CSGSGSVYNEQFF. DNA of the CDR3: TGCAGCGGAAGCGGGAGTGTATACAATGAGCAGTTCTTC.

Many counts were recorded for this clonotype. The chain couples TRBV27 to TRBJ2-1; 7 bases are shared with TRBD1. The V gene's germline CDR1 is MNHEY and CDR2 SMNVEV (reference sequence). Trimming at V came to 5 bases and at J to 8 bases, leaving 3 bases not matched to a gene. The CDR3 is 12 residues long. The CDR3 loop is CASSHTGDEQFF. The CDR3 DNA sequence: TGTGCCAGCAGTCACACAGGGGATGAGCAGTTCTTC.

Many counts were recorded for this clonotype. The chain links TRBV28 to TRBJ2-7, with a weak D call TRBD2 (5 bases). This CDR3 is built from 10 residues. The germline V gene encodes CDR1 MDHEN and CDR2 SYDVKM. V was trimmed by 10 bases and J by 4 bases, leaving 8 bases between them. The CDR3 bases are TGTGCCACGAGACTATACGAGCAGTACTTC. Translating gives CATRLYEQYF.

This clonotype was recorded at least ten times. The chain links TRBV28 to TRBJ2-4; D unresolved. CDR1 is MDHEN and CDR2 is SYDVKM in the germline V gene. The CDR3 extends over 13 amino acids. V shed 5 bases and J shed 5 bases, with 10 bases lying between them. The DNA for the CDR3 is TGTGCCAGCAGTGTCATTCCTGAAAACATTCAGTACTTC. It is translated as CASSVIPENIQYF.

This clonotype was observed a handful of times. V and J are TRBV23-1 and TRBJ2-7, with D tentatively TRBD1 (6 bases). TRBV23-1 carries the ORF label, with uncertain function. The CDR3 covers 14 residues. V was pared by 10 bases and J by 6 bases, with 22 bases between. CDR3 in amino acids: CANDLNREGGEQYF. CDR3 in DNA: TGCGCCAACGACTTGAACAGGGAAGGGGGCGAGCAGTACTTC.

This clonotype was observed many times. The rearrangement links TRBV6-5 to TRBJ2-5; 10 bases are a match to TRBD2. Trimming removed 1 base from V and 3 bases from J; junction bases left unmatched: 5. From germline, CDR1 is MNHEY and CDR2 SVGAGI. The CDR3 length is 16 residues. The CDR3 sequence is CASSYFSGLAEETQYF. Here the CDR3 DNA reads TGTGCCAGCAGTTACTTCTCCGGACTAGCGGAAGAGACCCAGTACTTC.

This clonotype was detected many times. The CDR3 reads CASSLALGIAGGPDETDTQYF. CDR3 in DNA: TGCGCCAGCAGCTTGGCCCTTGGGATAGCGGGAGGGCCGGATGAGACAGATACGCAGTATTTT. The rearrangement joins TRBV5-1 to TRBJ2-3; 11 nucleotides agree with TRBD2. CDR1 is SGHRS, CDR2 YFSETQ, per germline. V was clipped by 0 bases and J by 3 bases; unmatched bases: 18. The CDR3 covers 21 residues.

This clonotype was counted ten times or more. This chain links TRBV7-2 with TRBJ2-3; no firm D call. The CDR3 contains 14 residues. V shed 4 bases and J shed 2 bases, with 10 bases lying between them. In germline, CDR1 is SGHTA, CDR2 FQGNSA. The CDR3 reads CASSSTVDTDTQYF. The CDR3 DNA sequence: TGTGCCAGCAGCTCGACGGTTGACACAGATACGCAGTATTTT.

This clonotype occurred a few times. In DNA, the CDR3 is TGTGCCATCAGTGACCAGGGGAACTACGAGCAGTACTTC. The encoded protein is CAISDQGNYEQYF. The V call is TRBV10-3, the J call TRBJ2-7, with a weak D call TRBD1 (6 bases). The CDR3 totals 13 residues. V was cut by 3 bases and J by 3 bases, with 9 bases left in between. Per the germline V gene, CDR1 is ENHRY and CDR2 is SYGVKD.

This clonotype occurred many times. The CDR3 spells CASVGRSGTDTQYF. CDR3 nucleotides: TGCGCCAGCGTAGGTAGGAGCGGCACAGATACGCAGTATTTT. The chain has TRBV10-2 and TRBJ2-3, with unresolved D. Germline values: CDR1 WSHSY, CDR2 SAAADI. Trimming cost V 8 bases and J 1 base, with 13 bases left between them. CDR3 length: 14 residues.

This clonotype was found many times. V gene TRBV15 combines with J gene TRBJ2-7; 9 bases are shared with TRBD1. The CDR3 has 16 amino acids. After removal of 0 bases from V and 4 bases from J, the junction contained 7 bases not matched to a gene. Germline CDR1 is LNHNV and CDR2 is YYDKDF (reference sequence). In DNA form, the CDR3 reads TGTGCCACCAGCAGAGATGAGGGGGACAGGGCTTACGAGCAGTACTTC. Its translation is CATSRDEGDRAYEQYF.

In regard to this clonotype: A much larger clone lies one base from this, so it may be a read error. This rearrangement joins TRBV29-1 to TRBJ2-3; no clear D. CDR1 is SQVTM and CDR2 is ANQGSEA in the germline V gene. The CDR3 sequence is 10 residues long. CDR3 bases: TGCAACGTTCGGGCTTGGGCGCAGTATTTT. This codes for CNVRAWAQYF.

The V call is TRBV9, the J call TRBJ2-7; D uncertain. V lost 3 bases, J lost 4 bases, and 8 bases lay in between. Germline V gene lookup returns CDR1 SGDLS and CDR2 YYNGEE. This CDR3 region has 12 residues. The CDR3 sequence is CASSGKSYEQYF. CDR3 DNA: TGTGCCAGCAGCGGAAAATCATACGAGCAGTACTTC.

This clonotype was found many times. This chain uses TRBV20-1 with TRBJ2-7; TRBD1 aligns across 8 bases. The CDR3 covers 13 residues. Losses at the gene ends were 5 bases for V and 4 bases for J; bases not matched to a gene: 7. The germline gives CDR1 DFQATT, CDR2 SNEGSKA (reference sequence). DNA for the CDR3: TGCAGTGCTCTGGACAGGGACTCTTACGAGCAGTACTTC. This gives the protein CSALDRDSYEQYF.

Points on this clonotype: A much larger clone lies a single base off, so this may be a read error. This chain uses TRBV7-9 with TRBJ2-7; a weak D match, TRBD2 (5 bases). This CDR3 contains 15 residues. Germline V gene lookup returns CDR1 SEHNR and CDR2 FQNEAQ (reference sequence). In nucleotides, the CDR3 is TGTGCCAGCAGCGTAACTAGTTCGGAGAGCTACGAGCAGAACTTC. It specifies CASSVTSSESYEQNF.

This rearrangement joins TRBV4-1 to TRBJ2-1; TRBD1 is a possible D gene (5 bases). Germline loops: CDR1 MGHRA, CDR2 YSYEKL. The V gene lost 2 bases and the J gene lost 0 bases, with 11 bases spanning the gap. The CDR3 length is 16 residues. CDR3 DNA sequence: TGCGCCAGCAGCCAACGTCGACAGAACTCCTACAATGAGCAGTTCTTC. It translates to CASSQRRQNSYNEQFF.

The chain employs TRBV12-3 or TRBV12-4 and TRBJ2-1; weak D call: TRBD2 (5 bases). This CDR3 has 14 residues. The V end lost 8 bases, the J end lost 7 bases, and 18 bases lay between the germline ends. Here the CDR3 DNA reads TGTGCCAGCGGAACAGCGGTGTTGGAGAATGAGCAGTTCTTC. Translation gives CASGTAVLENEQFF.

This clonotype was detected many times. V is TRBV5-1 and J is TRBJ2-7; 8 bases are a match to TRBD1. This CDR3 is 15 amino acids long. Germline V gene sequence: CDR1 SGHRS, CDR2 YFSETQ. V lost 4 bases and J lost 0; bases outside the gene matches: 6. The CDR3 spells CASSTGQASSYEQYF. The CDR3 DNA reads TGCGCCAGCAGCACGGGACAGGCGAGCTCCTACGAGCAGTACTTC. The full variable domain, with the rest looked up from reference TRBV5-1 and TRBJ2-7, is KAGVTQTPRYLIKTRGQQVTLSCSPISGHRSVSWYQQTPGQGLQFLFEYFSETQRNKGNFPGRFSGRQFSNSRSEMNVSTLELGDSALYLCASSTGQASSYEQYFGPGTRLTVT.

This clonotype was counted ten times or more. This sequence joins TRBV14 and TRBJ1-1, with D perhaps TRBD1 (6 bases). This CDR3 contains 13 residues. Trimming pared 8 bases from V and 5 bases from J, leaving 15 bases between. Per germline, CDR1 SGHDN and CDR2 FVKESK. CDR3 sequence reads: CASGVGGLTEAFF. CDR3 nucleotides: TGTGCCAGCGGGGTAGGGGGATTAACTGAAGCTTTCTTT.

The rearrangement links TRBV19 to TRBJ2-2; 12 nucleotides match TRBD2. The V gene's germline CDR1 is LNHDA and CDR2 SQIVND (reference sequence). V shed 5 bases and J 4 bases; nucleotides not matched to a gene: 5. The CDR3 totals 16 residues. CDR3 protein: CASSSPGLAGTGELFF. The CDR3 coding sequence is TGTGCCAGTAGTTCTCCGGGACTAGCGGGCACCGGGGAGCTGTTTTTT.

This clonotype appeared many times. V usage is TRBV2 and J usage is TRBJ2-3, with 7 bases aligning to TRBD2. Germline CDR1 reads SNHLY; CDR2 reads FYNNEI. Germline trimming cut 2 bases from V and 0 bases from J; bases unmatched to any gene: 5. The CDR3 covers 16 residues. The CDR3 coding sequence is TGTGCCAGCAGTGAATCGTGGGGGGGAAGCACAGATACGCAGTATTTT. It translates to CASSESWGGSTDTQYF.

This clonotype was seen many times. The CDR3 is CATSGLAGLLYNEQFF. DNA of the CDR3: TGTGCCACTAGTGGACTAGCGGGACTACTCTACAATGAGCAGTTCTTC. This rearrangement joins TRBV2 to TRBJ2-1, with 12 bases aligning to TRBD2. The germline gives CDR1 SNHLY, CDR2 FYNNEI. This CDR3 is built from 16 residues. V lost 10 bases and J lost 3; bases outside the gene matches: 10.